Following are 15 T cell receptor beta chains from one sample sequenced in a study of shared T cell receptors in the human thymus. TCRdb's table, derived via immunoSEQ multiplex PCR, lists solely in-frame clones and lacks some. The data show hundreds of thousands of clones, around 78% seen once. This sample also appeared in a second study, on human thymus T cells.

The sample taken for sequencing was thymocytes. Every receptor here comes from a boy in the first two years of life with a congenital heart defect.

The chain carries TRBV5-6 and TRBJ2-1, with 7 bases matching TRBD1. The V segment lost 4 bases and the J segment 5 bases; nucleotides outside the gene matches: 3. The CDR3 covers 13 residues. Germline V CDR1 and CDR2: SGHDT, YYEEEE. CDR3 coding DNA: TGTGCCAGCAGCACCACAGGGGACAATGAGCAGTTCTTC. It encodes CASSTTGDNEQFF.

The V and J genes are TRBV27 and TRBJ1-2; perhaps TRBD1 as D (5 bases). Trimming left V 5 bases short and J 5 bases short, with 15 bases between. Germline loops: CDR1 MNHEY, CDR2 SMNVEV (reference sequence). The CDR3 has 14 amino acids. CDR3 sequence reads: CASSPGAAPYGYTF. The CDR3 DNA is TGTGCCAGCAGTCCTGGGGCAGCTCCTTATGGCTACACCTTC.

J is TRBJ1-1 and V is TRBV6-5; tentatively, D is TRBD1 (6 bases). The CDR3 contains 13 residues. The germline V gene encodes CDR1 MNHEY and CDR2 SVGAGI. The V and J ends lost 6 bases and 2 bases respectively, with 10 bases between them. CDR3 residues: CASSSDRNTEAFF. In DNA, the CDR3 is TGTGCCAGCAGCTCGGACAGAAACACTGAAGCTTTCTTT.

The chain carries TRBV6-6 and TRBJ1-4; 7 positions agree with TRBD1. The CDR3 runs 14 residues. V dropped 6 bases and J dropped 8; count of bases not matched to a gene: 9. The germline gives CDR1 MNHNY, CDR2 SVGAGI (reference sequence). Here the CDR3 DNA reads TGTGCCAGCAGCAGACAGGGAGCAGACGAAAAACTGTTTTTT. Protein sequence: CASSRQGADEKLFF.

The chain's CDR3 is CASSRTGTGADTQYF. The CDR3 DNA reads TGTGCCAGCAGCCGGACCGGGACAGGGGCGGATACGCAGTATTTT. The rearrangement joins TRBV2 to TRBJ2-3; 10 nucleotides agree with TRBD1. The V segment lost 6 bases and the J segment 6 bases; nucleotides outside the gene matches: 9. This CDR3 region has 15 residues. The germline CDR1 and CDR2 sequences are SNHLY and FYNNEI.

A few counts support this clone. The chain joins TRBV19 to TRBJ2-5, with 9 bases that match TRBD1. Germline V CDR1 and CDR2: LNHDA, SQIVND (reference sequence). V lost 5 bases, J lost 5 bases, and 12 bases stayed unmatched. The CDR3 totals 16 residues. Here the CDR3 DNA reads TGTGCCAGTAGTGCAGAGACAGGGGGGGGGTCGGAGACCCAGTACTTC. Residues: CASSAETGGGSETQYF.

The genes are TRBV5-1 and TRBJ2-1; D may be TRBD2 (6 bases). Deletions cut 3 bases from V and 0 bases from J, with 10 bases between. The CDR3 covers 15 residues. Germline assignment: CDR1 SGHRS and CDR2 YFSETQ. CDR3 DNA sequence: TGCGCCAGCAGCTCGAACGGGAGCTCCTACAATGAGCAGTTCTTC. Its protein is CASSSNGSSYNEQFF.

The CDR3: CASSYNRRQETQYF. As DNA, the CDR3 is TGTGCCAGCAGTTACAACAGGCGGCAAGAGACCCAGTACTTC. The rearrangement uses TRBV6-5 and TRBJ2-5; D is possibly TRBD1 (5 bases). Germline V gene data show CDR1 as MNHEY and CDR2 as SVGAGI. The length of the CDR3 is 14 residues. V lost 2 bases to trimming and J lost 2 bases, with 9 bases between them.

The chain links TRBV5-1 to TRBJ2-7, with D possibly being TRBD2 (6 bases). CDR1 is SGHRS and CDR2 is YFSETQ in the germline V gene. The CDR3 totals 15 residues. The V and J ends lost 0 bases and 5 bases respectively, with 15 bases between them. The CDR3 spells CASSLALGRGHEQYF. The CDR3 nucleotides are TGCGCCAGCAGCTTGGCCTTGGGGCGGGGCCACGAGCAGTACTTC.

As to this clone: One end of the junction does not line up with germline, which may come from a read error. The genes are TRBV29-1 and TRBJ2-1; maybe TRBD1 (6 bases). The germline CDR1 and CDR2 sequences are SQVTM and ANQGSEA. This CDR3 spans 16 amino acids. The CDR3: CSAEPRGRDSYNEQFF. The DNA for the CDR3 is TGCAGCGCTGAACCCAGGGGAAGGGACTCCTACAATGAGCAGTTCTTC.

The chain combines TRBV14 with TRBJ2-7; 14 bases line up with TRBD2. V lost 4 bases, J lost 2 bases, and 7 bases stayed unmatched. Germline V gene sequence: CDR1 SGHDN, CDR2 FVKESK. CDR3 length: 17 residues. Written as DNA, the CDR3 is TGTGCCAGCAGCCTTTCCGGGACTAGCGGGAGTCCCTACGAGCAGTACTTC. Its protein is CASSLSGTSGSPYEQYF.

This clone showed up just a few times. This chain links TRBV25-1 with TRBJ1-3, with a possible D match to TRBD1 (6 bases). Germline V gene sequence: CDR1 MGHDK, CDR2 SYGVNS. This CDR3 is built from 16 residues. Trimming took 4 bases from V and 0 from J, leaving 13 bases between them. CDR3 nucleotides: TGTGCCAGCAGTGCCCCGGACAGAAGCTCTGGAAACACCATATATTTT. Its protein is CASSAPDRSSGNTIYF.

CDR3 residues: CASSLWRTYGYTF. The DNA of the CDR3 is TGTGCCAGCAGCTTATGGAGGACCTATGGCTACACCTTC. This chain joins TRBV7-9 and TRBJ1-2; D is uncertain. V was trimmed by 2 bases and J by 4 bases, leaving 8 bases between them. This CDR3 spans 13 amino acids. Germline CDR1 SEHNR, CDR2 FQNEAQ (reference sequence).

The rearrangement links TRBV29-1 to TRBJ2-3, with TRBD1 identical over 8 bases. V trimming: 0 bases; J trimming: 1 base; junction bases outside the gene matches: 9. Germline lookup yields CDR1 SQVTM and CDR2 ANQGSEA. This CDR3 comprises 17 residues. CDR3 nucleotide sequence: TGCAGCGTTGAAGATCTGGGTTCGGACAGGGGCACAGATACGCAGTATTTT. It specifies CSVEDLGSDRGTDTQYF.

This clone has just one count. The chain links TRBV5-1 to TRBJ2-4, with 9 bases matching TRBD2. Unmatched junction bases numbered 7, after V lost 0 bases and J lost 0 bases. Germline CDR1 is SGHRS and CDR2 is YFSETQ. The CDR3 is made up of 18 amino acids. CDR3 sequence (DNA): TGCGCCAGCAGCTTGGAGATAGCGGGAGTTGGAGCCAAAAACATTCAGTACTTC. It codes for CASSLEIAGVGAKNIQYF.